This TCR beta chain was found in a study of blood T cell repertoires in COVID-19 (dated by TCRdb to about 2020). Looking at the study overall: Collaborator samples came from the United States, Italy and Spain and covered acute and convalescent phases of COVID-19. The prospective study material was composed of cDNA or gDNA derived from T cells, B-cell-depleted T cells, or PBMCs. The dataset comprised deeply sampled blood TCRbeta repertoires from subjects exposed to, actively infected with, or recovered from COVID-19. The repertoires were released in a freely available public database intended as a resource for research on the immune response to SARS-CoV-2. The samples were drawn from the first 160 participants of the ongoing ImmuneRACE study and from 1,254 subjects provided by 6 global collaborators. A de-identified subject ID, COVID-19 status, age in years and sex were almost always included in the sample metadata. HLA class I and class II types, where available, came from metadata supplied by the sample provider rather than from assay-based typing. What the study reported, not specific to this receptor: How much clinical and demographic metadata was included differed by source and by participant, and the metadata was provided uncurated.

TCRbeta CDR3 regions were amplified from genomic DNA by means of the immunoSEQ Assay, a bias-controlled multiplex PCR. Regarding the original processing steps: The number of nucleated cells in each sample was estimated by amplification of reference gene primers within the assay. Sequence reads were collapsed and filtered to measure the absolute abundance of every unique TCRbeta CDR3 rearrangement. For each sample, productive Simpson clonality was calculated as the square root of Simpson's diversity index across productive rearrangements. TCRdb's version of the immuneACCESS table is confined to in-frame rearrangements and falls short of the full clone set. An unresolved V gene accounts for under half of the shortfall where checked; the remainder is of unknown origin. That table gives V, J and clone size, and the DNA gave D and trimming. The sample table holds 250,000 to 350,000 clones, of which 86% were seen once. 2% to 2.5% of the sample is in the top ten clones.

Samples from volunteer blood donors who had recovered from COVID-19 were contributed by a second Seattle source. Collaborating institutions collected whole blood in K2EDTA tubes following their own protocols. For TCRbeta analysis, collaborators shipped samples in one of three forms: frozen whole blood, isolated PBMCs, or DNA extracted from either of those sample types. On this clone: No antigen is known for it. Being one base from a much bigger clone, this may be a read error. This specimen includes other DNA sequences encoding the same CDR3.

CDR1 MDHEN and CDR2 SYDVKM are derived from the germline V gene. From the cysteine up to the phenylalanine, the CDR3 has a length of 13 residues. Only the CDR3 DNA stays, 39 bases, in frame from base 1. Trimming accounts for 5 bases at V and 6 bases at J, while the number of junction bases matched to no gene is 3. This chain joins TRBV28 to TRBJ1-4; 7 central bases correspond to TRBD1. This clonotype was sampled from a woman aged 30 to 39 who had recovered from COVID-19. Material: peripheral blood. Read as DNA, the sequence is TGTGCCAGCAGTCTCGGACAGGATGAAAAACTGTTTTTT. This translates into CASSLGQDEKLFF. Full variable domain (CDR3 extended with the reference TRBV28 and TRBJ1-4 proteins): DVKVTQSSRYLVKRTGEKVFLECVQDMDHENMFWYRQDPGLGLRLIYFSYDVKMKEKGDIPEGYSVSREKKERFSLILESASTNQTSMYLCASSLGQDEKLFFGSGTQLSVL.